The rows below give T cell receptor beta chains drawn from one sample of a study of early T cells in non-severe SARS-CoV-2 infection. TCRdb used MiXCR to reprocess the 5' RACE reads, holding one entry per CDR3 protein. The sample lists nearly 60,000 distinct CDR3 sequences; roughly an eighth were seen once. Sequenced sample: whole blood. Receptors were obtained from an adult who was a healthcare worker with PCR-confirmed SARS-CoV-2 infection or an uninfected control (not recorded which). Each CDR3 is given with its conserved first and last residue. A D gene is named only where the DNA matches it firmly. Clone size appears in some rows only: once, few, many, or a class for an expanded clone.

D gene,J gene,clone size,V gene,CDR3 DNA,CDR3 protein
-,TRBJ2-7,-,TRBV7-8,TGTGCCAGCAGCTTAGTAGAACAACCCTACGAGCAGTACTTC,CASSLVEQPYEQYF
TRBD2,TRBJ2-1,many,TRBV12-5,TGTGCTAGTGGTTTGAACCTAGCGGGAGGCCCTACCCCCTACAATGAGCAGTTCTTC,CASGLNLAGGPTPYNEQFF
TRBD2,TRBJ2-3,many,TRBV20-1,TGCAGTGCTAGTCCCCAGCGGGGGGGAAGCACAGATACGCAGTATTTT,CSASPQRGGSTDTQYF
-,TRBJ2-1,-,TRBV15,TGTGCCACCTCCTACAGGCTTGGGGATGAGCAGTTCTTC,CATSYRLGDEQFF
-,TRBJ1-1,-,TRBV11-3,TGTGCCAGCAGCTTAAATGGAGTGAACACTGAAGCTTTCTTT,CASSLNGVNTEAFF
-,TRBJ2-3,-,TRBV9,TGTGCCAGCAGCGTAGATCACAGGCAGACAGATACGCAGTATTTT,CASSVDHRQTDTQYF
-,TRBJ1-1,many,TRBV24-1,TGTGCCACCAGTATGGGGCCATCGGTTTTCTTT,CATSMGPSVFF
-,TRBJ2-4,many,TRBV5-8,TGTGCCAGCACCCTAACGACAGGCGATCTAGCCAAAAACATTCAGTACTTC,CASTLTTGDLAKNIQYF
-,TRBJ1-2,many,TRBV6-6,TGTGCCAGCAGTTACTCGTGGGACGGACAATATGGCTACACCTTC,CASSYSWDGQYGYTF
TRBD1,TRBJ2-3,few,TRBV11-2,TGTGCCAGCAGCATGCGACAGGGGGGGCGCACAGATACGCAGTATTTT,CASSMRQGGRTDTQYF
-,TRBJ2-1,few,TRBV7-2,TGTGCCAGCAGCCCACAGACCTACAATGAGCAGTTCTTC,CASSPQTYNEQFF
TRBD1,TRBJ1-6,many,TRBV27,TGTGCCAGCAGTTCCGACCGGACAGGGAACAATTCACCCCTCCACTTT,CASSSDRTGNNSPLHF
-,TRBJ2-2,many,TRBV5-1,TGCGCCAGCAGCTTGGGGGCCGGAACAGGGAACACCGGGGAGCTGTTTTTT,CASSLGAGTGNTGELFF
-,TRBJ1-1,many,TRBV18,TGTGCCAGCTCACCAAATGCAGGGGCGAACACTGAAGCTTTCTTT,CASSPNAGANTEAFF
TRBD2,TRBJ2-7,-,TRBV7-2,TGTGCCAGCAGCTTGGCGGGGGTTGGAGAGCAGTACTTC,CASSLAGVGEQYF
-,TRBJ2-7,-,TRBV11-2,TGTGCCAGCAGCTTAGACCCAGGGACCTACGAGCAGTACTTC,CASSLDPGTYEQYF
-,TRBJ2-5,few,TRBV7-9,TGTGCCAGCAGCCCCTTGGGTTCCTGGGACCACCAAGAGACCCAGTACTTC,CASSPLGSWDHQETQYF
-,TRBJ2-3,many,TRBV4-1,TGCGCCAGCAGCCAAGATGAGGGCGTCACAGATACGCAGTATTTT,CASSQDEGVTDTQYF
-,TRBJ1-1,-,TRBV29-1,TGCAGCGGCGGCCCCGGAAGGGGGAGTGGGAACACTGAAGCTTTCTTT,CSGGPGRGSGNTEAFF
TRBD1,TRBJ2-2,-,TRBV7-9,TGTGCCAGCAGCTCGACAGGGATGGTTTCCGGGGAGCTGTTTTTT,CASSSTGMVSGELFF
TRBD1,TRBJ2-2,many,TRBV27,TGTGCCAGCAGTCTAGGGTGGACAGGGGGCGACACCGGGGAGCTGTTTTTT,CASSLGWTGGDTGELFF
-,TRBJ2-2,many,TRBV28,TGTGCCAGCAGGACGGGAGTGGGGGAGCTGTTTTTT,CASRTGVGELFF
-,TRBJ1-2,-,TRBV30,TGTGCCTGGAGGCTCTCCTATGGCTACACCTTC,CAWRLSYGYTF
-,TRBJ2-6,few,TRBV7-3,TGTGCCAGCAGCTCGCCGTCGGAGACAGCCGTCCTGACTTTC,CASSSPSETAVLTF
-,TRBJ2-5,medium-sized,TRBV7-9,TGTGCCAGCAGCTTAGTAGGTGGCTACCAAGAGACCCAGTACTTC,CASSLVGGYQETQYF
TRBD1,TRBJ2-7,few,TRBV27,TGTGCCAGCAGTCCTGACCCGGACAGGGCTATCTCCTACGAGCAGTACTTC,CASSPDPDRAISYEQYF
-,TRBJ1-4,few,TRBV24-1,TGTGCCACCAGTGACCCCGACAGGCTTAAAGCTAATGAAAAACTGTTTTTT,CATSDPDRLKANEKLFF
TRBD1,TRBJ1-5,few,TRBV5-1,TGCGCCAGCAGCCTGGGACAGGCCAATCAGCCCCAGCATTTT,CASSLGQANQPQHF
-,TRBJ2-5,few,TRBV7-9,TGTGCCAGCAGCTTAGGGGTACAAGAGACCCAGTACTTC,CASSLGVQETQYF